The 24 T cell receptor beta chains below all came from one sample that was sequenced in a study of OX40 agonist ivuxolimab in advanced cancers. TCRdb keeps only in-frame clones here, not all; method: immunoSEQ multiplex PCR. The sample includes about 90,000 clones, around 85% of them seen just once. Source: CD4+ or CD8+ T cells sorted from blood, taken in a trial of the OX40 agonist ivuxolimab. The receptor set was obtained from an adult with an advanced solid tumor such as melanoma, head and neck, liver or kidney cancer.

The chain couples TRBV9 to TRBJ1-5; TRBD1 matches 8 bases. The germline V gene encodes CDR1 SGDLS and CDR2 YYNGEE. V shed 4 bases, J shed 2 bases, and the junction held 8 bases outside the gene matches. CDR3 size: 16 residues. CDR3 nucleotide sequence: TGTGCCAGCAGCCACCCGGACAGGGAAGGCAATCAGCCCCAGCATTTT. Translated: CASSHPDREGNQPQHF.

The chain employs TRBV19 and TRBJ1-2; TRBD1 matches at 10 bases. With 4 bases clipped from V and 6 bases from J, the junction kept 11 bases outside the gene matches. Germline values: CDR1 LNHDA, CDR2 SQIVND (reference sequence). The CDR3 length is 16 residues. The CDR3 region has the DNA TGTGCCAGTAGTACCCCCCGGGACAGGGGAAAGAATGGCTACACCTTC. It yields the protein CASSTPRDRGKNGYTF.

The genes are TRBV6-6 and TRBJ1-5; D is unclear. CDR1 is MNHNY and CDR2 is SVGAGI in the germline V gene (reference sequence). Trimming removed 3 bases at V and 3 bases at J, with 9 bases between. CDR3 size: 14 residues. The CDR3 coding sequence is TGTGCCAGCAGTTATTCGTCGAACAATCAGCCCCAGCATTTT. Translation: CASSYSSNNQPQHF.

This chain links TRBV2 with TRBJ2-1; 7 bases align to TRBD1. V trimming: 6 bases; J trimming: 2 bases; junction bases outside the gene matches: 7. Germline V CDR1 and CDR2: SNHLY, FYNNEI. The CDR3 runs to 15 residues. In nucleotides, the CDR3 is TGTGCCAGCAGGGAAAGGGACAGCCCCTACAATGAGCAGTTCTTC. Amino acids: CASRERDSPYNEQFF. The entire variable domain, with the rest obtained from reference TRBV2 and TRBJ2-1, is as follows: EPEVTQTPSHQVTQMGQEVILRCVPISNHLYFYWYRQILGQKVEFLVSFYNNEISEKSEIFDDQFSVERPDGSNFTLKIRSTKLEDSAMYFCASRERDSPYNEQFFGPGTRLTVL.

This clone was found once. The rearrangement joins TRBV18 to TRBJ2-2, with TRBD2 identical over 8 bases. The germline gives CDR1 KGHSH, CDR2 LQKENI. Unmatched junction bases numbered 1, after V lost 2 bases and J lost 2 bases. The CDR3 runs to 15 residues. CDR3 sequence reads: CASSPGTRNTGELFF. In nucleotides, the CDR3 is TGTGCCAGCTCACCAGGGACTAGAAACACCGGGGAGCTGTTTTTT.

Concerning this clone itself: The germline gene is not matched at one end of the junction; a read error may be the cause. The rearrangement uses TRBV2 and TRBJ2-5, with unresolved D. There are 10 residues in the CDR3. Germline V lookup: CDR1 SNHLY, CDR2 FYNNEI. CDR3: CASNEETQYF. DNA for the CDR3: TGTGCCAGCAATGAAGAGACCCAGTACTTC.

V and J are TRBV19 and TRBJ1-4, with TRBD1 as a possible D gene (5 bases). Trimming stripped 3 bases from V and 7 bases from J, with 15 bases between. Germline V gene sequence: CDR1 LNHDA, CDR2 SQIVND (reference sequence). The CDR3 length is 15 residues. The CDR3 region is CASSMGGTLSEKLFF. For the CDR3, the DNA is TGTGCCAGTAGTATGGGGGGGACCCTTTCTGAAAAACTGTTTTTT.

The CDR3 nucleotides read TGCGCCAGCAGCTTGGACCTCCCAGGGCGGGAGATCACCCACGAGCAGTACTTC. Amino acids: CASSLDLPGREITHEQYF. The chain has TRBV5-1 and TRBJ2-7; TRBD2 matches 7 bases. Germline CDR1 reads SGHRS; CDR2 reads YFSETQ. Germline trimming cut 0 bases from V and 5 bases from J; bases unmatched to any gene: 17. The CDR3 has 18 amino acids.

This chain links TRBV2 with TRBJ1-4; 8 positions match TRBD1. V was clipped by 4 bases and J by 8 bases; unmatched bases: 9. CDR1 and CDR2 (germline): SNHLY, FYNNEI. The CDR3 is 15 residues long. CDR3 sequence: CASSVGAGGSEKLFF. The CDR3 DNA is TGTGCCAGCAGTGTCGGGGCAGGGGGCTCGGAAAAACTGTTTTTT.

The chain uses TRBV11-2 and TRBJ1-2, with 9 nucleotides matching TRBD1. Looked up from germline, CDR1 is SGHAT and CDR2 is FQNNGV. J was trimmed by 8 bases and V by 1 base; bases with no gene match: 8. This CDR3 has 15 amino acids. The CDR3 nucleotides read TGTGCCAGCAGCTTAGTGGCCGGGACAGGGCGGGGCTACACCTTC. Residues: CASSLVAGTGRGYTF.

This sequence joins TRBV5-1 and TRBJ2-2; D not resolved. The CDR3 runs to 16 residues. Trimming removed 2 bases at V and 1 base at J, with 12 bases between. CDR1 is SGHRS and CDR2 is YFSETQ in the germline V gene. CDR3 nucleotides: TGCGCCAGCAGCTTTTCCCCTTTAAGGAACACCGGGGAGCTGTTTTTT. Amino acids: CASSFSPLRNTGELFF. Full variable domain (missing parts from reference TRBV5-1 and TRBJ2-2): KAGVTQTPRYLIKTRGQQVTLSCSPISGHRSVSWYQQTPGQGLQFLFEYFSETQRNKGNFPGRFSGRQFSNSRSEMNVSTLELGDSALYLCASSFSPLRNTGELFFGEGSRLTVL.

This clone was counted only a few times. The V and J genes are TRBV19 and TRBJ2-3; weak D call: TRBD1 (5 bases). There are 16 residues in the CDR3. Germline loops: CDR1 LNHDA, CDR2 SQIVND (reference sequence). The V end was cut by 6 bases, the J end by 5 bases, with 21 bases between. CDR3 sequence: CASSALQAYHKDTQYF. In DNA form, the CDR3 reads TGTGCCAGTAGCGCATTACAGGCATATCACAAAGATACGCAGTATTTT.

The CDR3 loop is CASSLRAAHSYEQYF. The DNA of the CDR3 is TGTGCCAGCAGTTTAAGGGCAGCCCATTCCTACGAGCAGTACTTC. J is TRBJ2-7 and V is TRBV28; D not resolved. This CDR3 is built from 15 residues. Germline V lookup: CDR1 MDHEN, CDR2 SYDVKM. V was shortened by 2 bases and J by 1 base, with 12 bases between the two germline ends.

The chain joins TRBV6-5 to TRBJ1-3; no firm D call. Trimming took off 0 bases at V and 1 base at J, with 7 bases between the two ends. Germline loops: CDR1 MNHEY, CDR2 SVGAGI. This CDR3 region has 15 residues. CDR3 nucleotides: TGTGCCAGCAGTTACTCGTTCAGGTCTGGAAACACCATATATTTT. It yields the protein CASSYSFRSGNTIYF.

The gene calls are TRBV28 and TRBJ2-1; 7 nucleotides line up with TRBD1. CDR3 length equals 14 residues. V shed 7 bases, J shed 7 bases, and the junction held 10 bases outside the gene matches. Germline CDR1 MDHEN, CDR2 SYDVKM. Written as DNA, the CDR3 is TGTGCCAGCAATCCCGCAGGGGGATATAATGAGCAGTTCTTC. The encoded protein is CASNPAGGYNEQFF.

This chain links TRBV29-1 with TRBJ2-2, with no clear D. CDR1 is SQVTM, CDR2 ANQGSEA, per germline. Trimming left V 3 bases short and J 1 base short, with 9 bases between. The CDR3 covers 14 residues. The CDR3 protein is CSVDVWGNTGELFF. The CDR3 nucleotides read TGCAGCGTTGACGTGTGGGGGAACACCGGGGAGCTGTTTTTT.

The chain combines TRBV6-1 with TRBJ2-7; a weak D match, TRBD1 (6 bases). V was cut by 8 bases and J by 6 bases, with 14 bases left in between. There are 12 residues in the CDR3. CDR1 is MNHNS, CDR2 SASEGT, per germline. CDR3 in DNA: TGTGCCAGCTCCCCAGGGGCAGGCGAGCAGTACTTC. It encodes CASSPGAGEQYF.

DNA for the CDR3: TGTGCCAGCTTATACGGGGGAGAGGCCGAGCAGTACTTC. Its translation is CASLYGGEAEQYF. V is TRBV18 and J is TRBJ2-7; maybe TRBD2 (6 bases). CDR3 length equals 13 residues. Trimming cost V 7 bases and J 6 bases, with 16 bases left between them. Germline V lookup: CDR1 KGHSH, CDR2 LQKENI.

The genes are TRBV21-1 and TRBJ2-7. TRBV21-1 is a known pseudogene. The CDR3 covers 15 residues. The CDR3 loop is CASSKGELDADEQYF. The CDR3 nucleotides read TGTGCCAGCAGCAAAGGGGAACTGGACGCGGATGAGCAGTACTTC.

The chain uses TRBV6-5 and TRBJ2-1, with D perhaps being TRBD1 or TRBD2 (5 bases each). Trimming shortened V by 4 bases and J by 5 bases, and 18 bases separated the two germline ends. The germline CDR1 and CDR2 sequences are MNHEY and SVGAGI. CDR3 size: 16 residues. CDR3 nucleotides: TGTGCCAGCAGTTCTGTGGGGGAAGGGGAAAACAATGAGCAGTTCTTC. Amino acid sequence: CASSSVGEGENNEQFF.

This clone occurred many times. This rearrangement joins TRBV19 to TRBJ1-5; the D is unclear. CDR1 is LNHDA, CDR2 SQIVND, per germline (reference sequence). V was trimmed by 9 bases and J by 5 bases, leaving 20 bases between them. CDR3 length: 15 amino acids. As DNA, the CDR3 is TGTGCCAGCCACCCAAGCGGATTACGACATCAGCCCCAGCATTTT. Amino acid sequence: CASHPSGLRHQPQHF.

This chain connects TRBV5-6 to TRBJ2-3; D remains unclear. Germline CDR1 and CDR2: SGHDT and YYEEEE. The CDR3 runs to 16 residues. The V and J ends lost 0 bases and 0 bases respectively, with 11 bases between them. The CDR3 region is CASSLAVVRSTDTQYF. The DNA for the CDR3 is TGTGCCAGCAGCTTGGCAGTAGTCAGAAGCACAGATACGCAGTATTTT.

This clone appeared a single time. The V call is TRBV5-1, the J call TRBJ1-3; D gene uncertain. Trimming cost V 1 base and J 0 bases, with 5 bases left between them. The CDR3 has 14 residues. Looked up from germline, CDR1 is SGHRS and CDR2 is YFSETQ. CDR3 loop: CASSLKGSGNTIYF. The CDR3 DNA is TGCGCCAGCAGCTTGAAAGGCTCTGGAAACACCATATATTTT.

V is TRBV29-1 and J is TRBJ1-4; D gene unclear. V lost 0 bases to trimming and J lost 6 bases, with 5 bases between them. CDR3 size: 12 residues. CDR1 and CDR2 (germline): SQVTM, ANQGSEA. CDR3 nucleotide sequence: TGCAGCGTTGAAGAGTGGGATGAAAAACTGTTTTTT. Amino acid sequence: CSVEEWDEKLFF. Using reference TRBV29-1 and TRBJ1-4 for the parts outside the CDR3, the full variable domain is SAVISQKPSRDICQRGTSLTIQCQVDSQVTMMFWYRQQPGQSLTLIATANQGSEATYESGFVIDKFPISRPNLTFSTLTVSNMSPEDSSIYLCSVEEWDEKLFFGSGTQLSVL.